This record covers a single TCR beta chain. What it binds is not known. Naive CD8 T cells were FACS-sorted by CD8+CD4-CCR7+CD45RA+ markers. This record comes from a study of molecular identifiers for immune sequencing clone quantification. Study-level results: A shared barcode on identical TCR molecules could lead to underestimated sizes for highly expanded clones.

Making the bulk TCR libraries relied on previously described methods and listed TCR primers. TCRdb passed the PCR reads through MiXCR, listing each CDR3 protein once. The repertoire holds approximately 100,000 distinct CDR3 sequences, over 30% seen once, with under 5.5% in the top ten. CDR1 is LGHDT, CDR2 YNNKEL, per germline (reference sequence). The CDR3 is 12 amino acids. The V gene lost 5 bases and the J gene lost 3 bases, with 5 bases spanning the gap. The sequence derives from a human donor in good health. Some libraries in this study had Jurkat cell RNA spiked in. Material for sequencing was naive CD8+ T cells from blood, with Jurkat cell RNA spiked in. As to subset: FACS-sorted CD8+CD4-CCR7+CD45RA+ naive T cells. The rearrangement links TRBV3-1 to TRBJ2-1, with D unclear. The CDR3: CASSFNYNEQFF. The CDR3 region has the DNA TGTGCCAGCAGCTTCAACTACAATGAGCAGTTCTTC.